Listed below are T cell receptor beta chains from one sample, sequenced in a study of shared clonotypes between healthy human individuals. Assay used: immunoSEQ multiplex PCR; TCRdb lists only in-frame clones, some missing. The sample yields over a million clones, around 76% seen once. The sequenced sample consisted of memory CD4+ T cells sorted from blood. Every receptor here comes from a man aged 18 to 29 in good health. Each CDR3 is given with its conserved first and last residue. A D gene is named only where the DNA matches it firmly. Size values are once, few and many counts, or a class for expanded clones, and some rows have none.

d_call: TRBD1
j_call: TRBJ2-1
v_call: TRBV19
clone_size: .
cdr3_nt: TGTGCCAGCCGTCAGTCACAGGGGGTCCGCGAGCAGTTCTTC
cdr3_aa: CASRQSQGVREQFF

d_call: TRBD1
j_call: TRBJ1-4
v_call: TRBV28
clone_size: few
cdr3_nt: TGTGCCAGCACCCCCGGGACAGGGCTCGGCAGACGGGAAAAACTGTTTTTT
cdr3_aa: CASTPGTGLGRREKLFF

d_call: .
j_call: TRBJ1-2
v_call: TRBV18
clone_size: .
cdr3_nt: TGTGCCAGCTCACCAGCAAGCCGGTCAGATGACTATGGCTACACCTTC
cdr3_aa: CASSPASRSDDYGYTF

d_call: .
j_call: TRBJ2-1
v_call: TRBV6-5
clone_size: .
cdr3_nt: TGTGCCACCAGGGACAACAATGAGCAGTTCTTC
cdr3_aa: CATRDNNEQFF

d_call: .
j_call: TRBJ2-2
v_call: TRBV6-5
clone_size: few
cdr3_nt: TGTGCCAGCAGTTACCGGGCCGGGGAGCTGTTTTTT
cdr3_aa: CASSYRAGELFF

d_call: .
j_call: TRBJ2-7
v_call: TRBV30
clone_size: .
cdr3_nt: TGTGCCTGGAAACAGGCCCCCTCTCCCTTCTACGAGCAGTACTTC
cdr3_aa: CAWKQAPSPFYEQYF

d_call: .
j_call: TRBJ1-6
v_call: TRBV1
clone_size: few
cdr3_nt: TGCACCAGCAGCCATTGGGGTTCACCCCTCCACTTT
cdr3_aa: CTSSHWGSPLHF

d_call: TRBD1
j_call: TRBJ2-2
v_call: TRBV10-2
clone_size: few
cdr3_nt: TGCGCCAGCAGTGAACAGGGGGCGTCCACCGGGGAGCTGTTTTTT
cdr3_aa: CASSEQGASTGELFF

d_call: .
j_call: TRBJ1-5
v_call: TRBV15
clone_size: .
cdr3_nt: TGTGCCACCAGCAGAGGTTTAGACCGACAGGTTGGGGGTCAGCCCCAGCATTTT
cdr3_aa: CATSRGLDRQVGGQPQHF

d_call: TRBD2
j_call: TRBJ2-1
v_call: TRBV5-1
clone_size: once
cdr3_nt: TGCGCCAGCAGCTGGGGACTAACGGGTGAGCAGTTCTTC
cdr3_aa: CASSWGLTGEQFF

d_call: .
j_call: TRBJ1-1
v_call: TRBV6-1
clone_size: few
cdr3_nt: TGTGCCAGCGGTTCAGGGGCTAAGAACACTGAAGCTTTCTTT
cdr3_aa: CASGSGAKNTEAFF

d_call: TRBD2
j_call: TRBJ2-1
v_call: TRBV9
clone_size: .
cdr3_nt: TGTGCCAGCAGCCTTACTAGCGGGACGTCGTACAATGAGCAGTTCTTC
cdr3_aa: CASSLTSGTSYNEQFF

d_call: .
j_call: TRBJ1-1
v_call: TRBV28
clone_size: .
cdr3_nt: TGTGCCAGCACTTCCGGTCCCCCGCTAGCTTTCTTT
cdr3_aa: CASTSGPPLAFF

d_call: TRBD2
j_call: TRBJ2-2
v_call: TRBV27
clone_size: .
cdr3_nt: TGTGCCAGCAGTTTTGGTAGACTAGCGGGTCACACCGGGGAGCTGTTTTTT
cdr3_aa: CASSFGRLAGHTGELFF

d_call: .
j_call: TRBJ1-3
v_call: TRBV4-1
clone_size: .
cdr3_nt: TGCGCCAGCAGCCAAGATGCAACAGGGATTCGAAACACCATATATTTT
cdr3_aa: CASSQDATGIRNTIYF

d_call: .
j_call: TRBJ1-5
v_call: TRBV7-8
clone_size: .
cdr3_nt: TGTGCCAGCAGCTTAATGGCCACGAACAATCAGCCCCAGCATTTT
cdr3_aa: CASSLMATNNQPQHF

d_call: .
j_call: TRBJ1-2
v_call: TRBV5-1
clone_size: .
cdr3_nt: TGCGCCAGCAGCTTGTTCAGGGGCTATGGCTACACCTTC
cdr3_aa: CASSLFRGYGYTF

d_call: TRBD1
j_call: TRBJ2-5
v_call: TRBV5-4
clone_size: .
cdr3_nt: TGTGCCAGCAGCTCCCCTGGACAGGGAGAGACCCAGTACTTC
cdr3_aa: CASSSPGQGETQYF

d_call: TRBD1
j_call: TRBJ2-1
v_call: TRBV19
clone_size: .
cdr3_nt: TGTGCCAGTAGTATCCCGGGACAGGGCAACAATGAGCAGTTCTTC
cdr3_aa: CASSIPGQGNNEQFF

d_call: .
j_call: TRBJ2-7
v_call: TRBV5-1
clone_size: .
cdr3_nt: TGCGCCAGCAGCTTGAATCCTTCCTACGAGCAGTACTTC
cdr3_aa: CASSLNPSYEQYF

d_call: TRBD1
j_call: TRBJ1-4
v_call: TRBV6-5
clone_size: .
cdr3_nt: TGTGCCAGCAGTTACTCGGGACAGGAGGTCCAAAAACTGTTTTTT
cdr3_aa: CASSYSGQEVQKLFF

d_call: .
j_call: TRBJ2-3
v_call: TRBV5-4
clone_size: .
cdr3_nt: TGTGCCAGCAGCTCGTACCGGGACGGCAACACAGATACGCAGTATTTT
cdr3_aa: CASSSYRDGNTDTQYF

d_call: TRBD1
j_call: TRBJ2-5
v_call: TRBV5-1
clone_size: .
cdr3_nt: TGCGCCAGCCAACCACAGGGGGCGCATCAGACCCAGTACTTC
cdr3_aa: CASQPQGAHQTQYF

d_call: .
j_call: TRBJ1-1
v_call: TRBV18
clone_size: .
cdr3_nt: TGTGCCAGCTCACCACAGGAGGGCACTGAAGCTTTCTTT
cdr3_aa: CASSPQEGTEAFF

d_call: TRBD1
j_call: TRBJ1-2
v_call: TRBV19
clone_size: .
cdr3_nt: TGTGCCACCCGGGACAGTGGATATGGCTACACCTTC
cdr3_aa: CATRDSGYGYTF

d_call: TRBD1
j_call: TRBJ2-6
v_call: TRBV2
clone_size: .
cdr3_nt: TGTGCCAGCAGTCGGGGGACAGGGGGCGCTGGGGCCAACGTCCTGACTTTC
cdr3_aa: CASSRGTGGAGANVLTF

d_call: .
j_call: TRBJ2-2
v_call: TRBV18
clone_size: .
cdr3_nt: TGTGCCAGCTCCCCTCGGCGGTCCACCGGGGAGCTGTTTTTT
cdr3_aa: CASSPRRSTGELFF

d_call: .
j_call: TRBJ1-1
v_call: TRBV27
clone_size: once
cdr3_nt: TGTGCCAGTAGCACAGGGTGGAGTAATACTGAAGCTTTCTTT
cdr3_aa: CASSTGWSNTEAFF

d_call: TRBD1
j_call: TRBJ2-1
v_call: TRBV5-8
clone_size: .
cdr3_nt: TGTGCCAGCAGCTTCGGGACAGGTACATATAATGAGCAGTTCTTC
cdr3_aa: CASSFGTGTYNEQFF

d_call: TRBD1
j_call: TRBJ2-7
v_call: TRBV2
clone_size: .
cdr3_nt: TGTGCCAGCAGTGATACGGGCAGGGGGCTCGAGCAGTACTTC
cdr3_aa: CASSDTGRGLEQYF

d_call: .
j_call: TRBJ2-1
v_call: TRBV6-5
clone_size: .
cdr3_nt: TGTGCCAGCAGCCAGGGCTTCGTGGATGAGCAGTTCTTC
cdr3_aa: CASSQGFVDEQFF

d_call: TRBD1
j_call: TRBJ2-5
v_call: TRBV7-9
clone_size: .
cdr3_nt: TGTGCCAGCAGCTCCTGGACAGGACGGGAGACCCAGTACTTC
cdr3_aa: CASSSWTGRETQYF

d_call: .
j_call: TRBJ2-7
v_call: TRBV6-5
clone_size: .
cdr3_nt: TGTGCCACCCGCCCTGGAGAAGCCTACGAGCAGTACTTC
cdr3_aa: CATRPGEAYEQYF

d_call: TRBD1
j_call: TRBJ2-5
v_call: TRBV27
clone_size: .
cdr3_nt: TGTGCCAGCAGTTCATTCTCTGACAGGGGAGAGACCCAGTACTTC
cdr3_aa: CASSSFSDRGETQYF

d_call: TRBD2
j_call: TRBJ2-1
v_call: TRBV14
clone_size: .
cdr3_nt: TGTGCCAGCAGCCAACTGGGCGGGAGCTCCTACAATGAGCAGTTCTTC
cdr3_aa: CASSQLGGSSYNEQFF

d_call: TRBD2
j_call: TRBJ2-5
v_call: TRBV5-1
clone_size: .
cdr3_nt: TGCGCCAGCAGCCACCATCCAGCGGGAGTGGAAGAGACCCAGTACTTC
cdr3_aa: CASSHHPAGVEETQYF

d_call: .
j_call: TRBJ2-7
v_call: TRBV18
clone_size: .
cdr3_nt: TGTGCCAGCTCGCCCGGGTCTCGCTACGAGCAGTACTTC
cdr3_aa: CASSPGSRYEQYF

d_call: TRBD1
j_call: TRBJ1-5
v_call: TRBV10-2
clone_size: .
cdr3_nt: TGCGCCAGCAGTTACACAGGGGGGGGTAGCAATCAGCCCCAGCATTTT
cdr3_aa: CASSYTGGGSNQPQHF

d_call: .
j_call: TRBJ2-3
v_call: TRBV7-2
clone_size: .
cdr3_nt: TGTGCCAGCAACTACTTAACAGATACGCAGTATTTT
cdr3_aa: CASNYLTDTQYF

d_call: .
j_call: TRBJ1-2
v_call: TRBV6-6
clone_size: .
cdr3_nt: TGTGCCAGCAGAACCACACCGCCGGACTATGGCTACACCTTC
cdr3_aa: CASRTTPPDYGYTF

d_call: .
j_call: TRBJ1-1
v_call: TRBV7-2
clone_size: .
cdr3_nt: TGTGCCAGCAGCTCTCGAACTGAAGCTTTCTTT
cdr3_aa: CASSSRTEAFF

d_call: .
j_call: TRBJ1-3
v_call: TRBV30
clone_size: few
cdr3_nt: TGTGCCTGGAGTGTAGACTCTGGAAACACCATATATTTT
cdr3_aa: CAWSVDSGNTIYF

d_call: .
j_call: TRBJ2-4
v_call: TRBV5-4
clone_size: .
cdr3_nt: TGTGCCAGCAGCCCTGCGGCCCCGCCCAGCATTCAGTACTTC
cdr3_aa: CASSPAAPPSIQYF

d_call: TRBD2
j_call: TRBJ2-2
v_call: TRBV18
clone_size: .
cdr3_nt: TGTGCCAGCTCACGTAACGGACTAGCAAACACCGGGGAGCTGTTTTTT
cdr3_aa: CASSRNGLANTGELFF

d_call: .
j_call: TRBJ2-1
v_call: TRBV6-5
clone_size: .
cdr3_nt: TGTGCCAGCAGTTACCACACCGGTGAGCAGTTCTTC
cdr3_aa: CASSYHTGEQFF

d_call: .
j_call: TRBJ1-2
v_call: TRBV10-3
clone_size: .
cdr3_nt: TGTGCCATCAGTGAACAGGTTAACTATGGCTACACCTTC
cdr3_aa: CAISEQVNYGYTF

d_call: .
j_call: TRBJ1-4
v_call: TRBV15
clone_size: .
cdr3_nt: TGTGCCACCAGCACCGTACAGGGACTCGGAAGTGAAAAACTGTTTTTT
cdr3_aa: CATSTVQGLGSEKLFF

d_call: TRBD2
j_call: TRBJ2-2
v_call: TRBV5-4
clone_size: .
cdr3_nt: TGTGCCAGCAGCTTCCCTAGCGGAGACACCGGGGAGCTGTTTTTT
cdr3_aa: CASSFPSGDTGELFF

d_call: .
j_call: TRBJ1-4
v_call: TRBV18
clone_size: .
cdr3_nt: TGTGCCAGCTCACCAACACAGGGAACTAATGAAAAACTGTTTTTT
cdr3_aa: CASSPTQGTNEKLFF

d_call: .
j_call: TRBJ2-3
v_call: TRBV7-9
clone_size: .
cdr3_nt: TGTGCCAGCAGCTTGCTAGGGGGGGCGGATACGCAGTATTTT
cdr3_aa: CASSLLGGADTQYF

d_call: .
j_call: TRBJ2-1
v_call: TRBV6-4
clone_size: .
cdr3_nt: TGTGCCACCTTCCAACAGGGGGCGGCTAGCGGGGCCTTCTACAATGAGCAGTTCTTC
cdr3_aa: CATFQQGAASGAFYNEQFF

d_call: TRBD1
j_call: TRBJ1-1
v_call: TRBV19
clone_size: few
cdr3_nt: TGTGCCAGTCACCGGGGACAGACGAACACTGAAGCTTTCTTT
cdr3_aa: CASHRGQTNTEAFF

d_call: TRBD2
j_call: TRBJ2-7
v_call: TRBV6-6
clone_size: few
cdr3_nt: TGTGCCAGCAGTACGGGACTAGCGGGAGTAGAGGCCGAGCAGTACTTC
cdr3_aa: CASSTGLAGVEAEQYF

d_call: .
j_call: TRBJ2-3
v_call: TRBV20-1
clone_size: .
cdr3_nt: TGCAGTGCTAGAGGAGGGGATACGCAGTATTTT
cdr3_aa: CSARGGDTQYF

d_call: .
j_call: TRBJ2-3
v_call: TRBV7-9
clone_size: .
cdr3_nt: TGTGCCAGCAGCTTAGTAGCAGATACGCAGTATTTT
cdr3_aa: CASSLVADTQYF

d_call: .
j_call: TRBJ2-1
v_call: TRBV5-8
clone_size: .
cdr3_nt: TGTGCCAGCAGCGATGGACCTAGCTCCTACAATGAGCAGTTCTTC
cdr3_aa: CASSDGPSSYNEQFF

d_call: .
j_call: TRBJ2-7
v_call: TRBV6-5
clone_size: .
cdr3_nt: TGTGCCAGCAGTTACTCGGGTTCAGGAGCCTACGAGCAGTACTTC
cdr3_aa: CASSYSGSGAYEQYF